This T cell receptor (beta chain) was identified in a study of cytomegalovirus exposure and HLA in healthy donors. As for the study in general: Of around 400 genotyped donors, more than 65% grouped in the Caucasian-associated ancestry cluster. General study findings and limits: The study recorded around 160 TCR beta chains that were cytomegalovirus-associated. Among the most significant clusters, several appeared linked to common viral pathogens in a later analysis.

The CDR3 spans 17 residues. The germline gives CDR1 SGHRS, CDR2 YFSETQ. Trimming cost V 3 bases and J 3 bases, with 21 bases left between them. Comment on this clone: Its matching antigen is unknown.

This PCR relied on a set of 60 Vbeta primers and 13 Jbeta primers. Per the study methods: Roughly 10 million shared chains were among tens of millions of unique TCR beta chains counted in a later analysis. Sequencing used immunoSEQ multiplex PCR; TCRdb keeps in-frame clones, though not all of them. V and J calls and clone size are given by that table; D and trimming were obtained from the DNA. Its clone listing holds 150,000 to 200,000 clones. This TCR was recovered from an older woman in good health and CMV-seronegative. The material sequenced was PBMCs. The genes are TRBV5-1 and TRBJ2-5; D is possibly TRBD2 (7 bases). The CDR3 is CASSWGGRLVREETQYF. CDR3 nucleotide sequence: TGCGCCAGCAGCTGGGGGGGCCGACTAGTTAGGGAAGAGACCCAGTACTTC. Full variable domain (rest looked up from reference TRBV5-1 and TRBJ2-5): KAGVTQTPRYLIKTRGQQVTLSCSPISGHRSVSWYQQTPGQGLQFLFEYFSETQRNKGNFPGRFSGRQFSNSRSEMNVSTLELGDSALYLCASSWGGRLVREETQYFGPGTRLLVL.